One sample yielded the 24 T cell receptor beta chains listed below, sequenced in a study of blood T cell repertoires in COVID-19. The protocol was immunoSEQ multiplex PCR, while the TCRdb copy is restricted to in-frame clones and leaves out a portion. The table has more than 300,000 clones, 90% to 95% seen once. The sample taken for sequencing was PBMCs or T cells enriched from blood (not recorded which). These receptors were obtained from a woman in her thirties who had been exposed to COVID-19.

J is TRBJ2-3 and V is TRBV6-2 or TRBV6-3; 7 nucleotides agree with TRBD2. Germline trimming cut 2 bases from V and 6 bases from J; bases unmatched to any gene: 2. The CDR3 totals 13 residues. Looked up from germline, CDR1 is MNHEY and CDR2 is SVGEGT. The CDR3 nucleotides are TGTGCCAGCAGTTACGGGCGGGGGGATACGCAGTATTTT. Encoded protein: CASSYGRGDTQYF.

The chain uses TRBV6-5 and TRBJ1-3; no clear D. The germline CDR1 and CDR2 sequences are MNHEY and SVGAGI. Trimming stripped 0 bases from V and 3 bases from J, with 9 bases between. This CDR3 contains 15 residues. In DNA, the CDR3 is TGTGCCAGCAGTTACTCTTCCGACTATGGAAACACCATATATTTT. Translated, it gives CASSYSSDYGNTIYF.

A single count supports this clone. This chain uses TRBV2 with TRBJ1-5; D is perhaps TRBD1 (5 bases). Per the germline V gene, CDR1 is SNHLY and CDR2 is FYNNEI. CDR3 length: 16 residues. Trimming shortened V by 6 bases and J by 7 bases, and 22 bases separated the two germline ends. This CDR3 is CASRDVVTPQAQPQHF. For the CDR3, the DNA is TGTGCCAGCAGGGATGTGGTTACGCCACAGGCACAGCCCCAGCATTTT.

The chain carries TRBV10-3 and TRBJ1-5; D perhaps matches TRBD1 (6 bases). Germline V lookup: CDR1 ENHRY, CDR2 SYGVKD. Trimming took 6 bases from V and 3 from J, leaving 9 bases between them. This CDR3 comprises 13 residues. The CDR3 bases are TGTGCCATCAGAAGGGACATCAATCAGCCCCAGCATTTT. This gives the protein CAIRRDINQPQHF.

CDR3 loop: CASRTGQRADTQYF. CDR3 sequence (DNA): TGCGCCAGCAGAACGGGACAGCGGGCAGATACGCAGTATTTT. The chain employs TRBV5-1 and TRBJ2-3; possibly TRBD1 for D (7 bases). CDR3 length equals 14 residues. V was clipped by 5 bases and J by 4 bases, with 14 bases between them. Looked up from germline, CDR1 is SGHRS and CDR2 is YFSETQ.

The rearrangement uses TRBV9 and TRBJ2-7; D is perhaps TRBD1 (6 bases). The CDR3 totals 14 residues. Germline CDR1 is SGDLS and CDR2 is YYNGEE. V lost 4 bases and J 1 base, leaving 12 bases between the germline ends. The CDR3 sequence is CASSHGQISYEQYF. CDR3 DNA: TGTGCCAGCAGCCACGGACAGATTTCCTACGAGCAGTACTTC.

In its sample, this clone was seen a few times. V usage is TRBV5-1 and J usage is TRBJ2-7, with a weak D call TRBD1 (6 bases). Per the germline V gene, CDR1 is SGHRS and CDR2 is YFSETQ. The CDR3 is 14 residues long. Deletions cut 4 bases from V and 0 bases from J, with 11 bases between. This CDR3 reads CASSRDRYSYEQYF. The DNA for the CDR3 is TGCGCCAGCAGCCGCGACAGGTACTCCTACGAGCAGTACTTC.

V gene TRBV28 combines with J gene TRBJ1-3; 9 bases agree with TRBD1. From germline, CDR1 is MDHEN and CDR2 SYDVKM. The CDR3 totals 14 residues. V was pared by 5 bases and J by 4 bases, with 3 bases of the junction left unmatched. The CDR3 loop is CASSKTGGGNTIYF. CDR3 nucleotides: TGTGCCAGCAGTAAAACAGGGGGCGGAAACACCATATATTTT. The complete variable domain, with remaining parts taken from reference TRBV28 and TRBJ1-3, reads DVKVTQSSRYLVKRTGEKVFLECVQDMDHENMFWYRQDPGLGLRLIYFSYDVKMKEKGDIPEGYSVSREKKERFSLILESASTNQTSMYLCASSKTGGGNTIYFGEGSWLTVV.

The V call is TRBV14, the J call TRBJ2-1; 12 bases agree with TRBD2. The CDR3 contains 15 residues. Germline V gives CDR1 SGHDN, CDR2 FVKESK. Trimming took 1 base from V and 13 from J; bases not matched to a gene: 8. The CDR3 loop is CASSQVTSGGLFQFF. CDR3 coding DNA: TGTGCCAGCAGCCAAGTAACTAGCGGGGGGCTGTTTCAGTTCTTC.

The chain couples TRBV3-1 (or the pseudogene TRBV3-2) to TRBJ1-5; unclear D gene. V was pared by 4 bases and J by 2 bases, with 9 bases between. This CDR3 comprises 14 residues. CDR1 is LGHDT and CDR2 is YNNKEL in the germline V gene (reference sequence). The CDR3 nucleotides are TGTGCCAGCAGCCTCGGTGGTGGCAATCAGCCCCAGCATTTT. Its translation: CASSLGGGNQPQHF.

This CDR3 reads CASSYRGNYEQYF. The CDR3 DNA reads as TGTGCCAGCAGTTACAGGGGAAACTACGAGCAGTACTTC. The rearrangement links TRBV12-3 or TRBV12-4 to TRBJ2-7; 7 positions agree with TRBD1. There are 13 residues in the CDR3. J was trimmed by 3 bases and V by 4 bases; bases with no gene match: 3.

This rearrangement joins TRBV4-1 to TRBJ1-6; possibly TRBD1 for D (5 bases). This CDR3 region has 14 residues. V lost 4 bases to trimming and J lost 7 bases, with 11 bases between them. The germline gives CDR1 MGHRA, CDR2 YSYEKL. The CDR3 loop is CASSLRAPNSPLHF. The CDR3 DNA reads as TGCGCCAGCAGCCTCAGGGCCCCGAATTCACCCCTCCACTTT.

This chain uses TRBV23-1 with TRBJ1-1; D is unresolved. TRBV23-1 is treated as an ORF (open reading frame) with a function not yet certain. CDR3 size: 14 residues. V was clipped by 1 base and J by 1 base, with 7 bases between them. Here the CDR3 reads CASSQFPGNTEAFF. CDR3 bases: TGCGCCAGCAGTCAATTCCCAGGGAACACTGAAGCTTTCTTT.

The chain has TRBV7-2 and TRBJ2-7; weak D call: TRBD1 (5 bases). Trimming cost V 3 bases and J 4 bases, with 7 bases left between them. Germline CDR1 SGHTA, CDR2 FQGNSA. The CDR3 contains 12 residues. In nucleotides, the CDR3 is TGTGCCAGCAGCTTGCAGGGTTACGAGCAGTACTTC. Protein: CASSLQGYEQYF.

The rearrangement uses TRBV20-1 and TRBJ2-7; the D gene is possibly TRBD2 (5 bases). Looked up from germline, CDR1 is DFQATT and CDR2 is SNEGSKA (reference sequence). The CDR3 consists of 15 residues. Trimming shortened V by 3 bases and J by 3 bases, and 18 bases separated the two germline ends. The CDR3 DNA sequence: TGCAGTGCTAGTTCTCAGGACTCCTATAACTACGAGCAGTACTTC. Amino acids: CSASSQDSYNYEQYF.

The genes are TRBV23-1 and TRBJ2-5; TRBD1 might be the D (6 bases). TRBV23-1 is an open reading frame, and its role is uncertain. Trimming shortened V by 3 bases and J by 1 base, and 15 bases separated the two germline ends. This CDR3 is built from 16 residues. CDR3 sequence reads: CASSQTPGAPQETQYF. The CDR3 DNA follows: TGCGCCAGCAGTCAGACGCCAGGGGCTCCCCAAGAGACCCAGTACTTC.

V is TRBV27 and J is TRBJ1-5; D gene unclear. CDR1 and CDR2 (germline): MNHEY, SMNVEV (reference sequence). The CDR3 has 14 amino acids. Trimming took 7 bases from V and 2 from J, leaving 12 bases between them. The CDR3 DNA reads TGTGCCAGCAAGGTGGGGAGAGGCAATCAGCCCCAGCATTTT. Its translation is CASKVGRGNQPQHF.

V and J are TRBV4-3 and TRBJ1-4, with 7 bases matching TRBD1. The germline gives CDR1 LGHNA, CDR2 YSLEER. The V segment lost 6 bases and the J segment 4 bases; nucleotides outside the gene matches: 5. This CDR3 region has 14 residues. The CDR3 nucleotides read TGCGCCAGCAGAGCCGGGACAGTTAATGAAAAACTGTTTTTT. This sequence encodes CASRAGTVNEKLFF.

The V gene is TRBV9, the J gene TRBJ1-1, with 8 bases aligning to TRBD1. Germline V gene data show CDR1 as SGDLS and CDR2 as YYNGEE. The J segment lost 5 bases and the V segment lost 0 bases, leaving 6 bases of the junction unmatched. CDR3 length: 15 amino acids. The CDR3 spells CASSVEAGGNTEAFF. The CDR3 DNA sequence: TGTGCCAGCAGCGTAGAGGCAGGGGGCAATACTGAAGCTTTCTTT.

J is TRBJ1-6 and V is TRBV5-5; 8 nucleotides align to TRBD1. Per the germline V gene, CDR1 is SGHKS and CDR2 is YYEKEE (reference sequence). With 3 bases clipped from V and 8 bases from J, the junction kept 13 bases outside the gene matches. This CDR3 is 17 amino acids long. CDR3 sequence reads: CASSSGSTGVGYSPLHF. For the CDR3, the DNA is TGTGCCAGCAGCTCGGGCTCGACAGGGGTCGGCTATTCACCCCTCCACTTT.

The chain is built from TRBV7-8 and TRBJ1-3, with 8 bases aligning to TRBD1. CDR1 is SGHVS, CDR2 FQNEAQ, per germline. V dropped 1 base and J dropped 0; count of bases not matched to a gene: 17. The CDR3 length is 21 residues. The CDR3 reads CASSLVLPGGLGQSSGNTIYF. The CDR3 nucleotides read TGTGCCAGCAGCTTAGTTTTGCCAGGGGGCCTTGGCCAGAGCTCTGGAAACACCATATATTTT. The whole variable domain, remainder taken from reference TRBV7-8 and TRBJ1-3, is GAGVSQSPRYKVAKRGQDVALRCDPISGHVSLFWYQQALGQGPEFLTYFQNEAQLDKSGLPSDRFFAERPEGSVSTLKIQRTQQEDSAVYLCASSLVLPGGLGQSSGNTIYFGEGSWLTVV.

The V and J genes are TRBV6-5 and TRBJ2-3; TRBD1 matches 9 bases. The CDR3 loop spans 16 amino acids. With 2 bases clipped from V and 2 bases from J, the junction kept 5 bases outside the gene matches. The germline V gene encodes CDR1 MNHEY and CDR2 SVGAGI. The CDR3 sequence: CASSYRGQGSTDTQYF. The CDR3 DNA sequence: TGTGCCAGCAGTTACAGGGGACAGGGATCCACAGATACGCAGTATTTT.

The DNA of the CDR3 is TGTGCCAGCAGCTTCGTACCTAACAATGAGCAGTTCTTC. Protein sequence: CASSFVPNNEQFF. The rearrangement joins TRBV7-2 to TRBJ2-1; D not resolved. This CDR3 contains 13 residues. The ends were cut back, 3 bases at V and 5 bases at J, with 8 bases in the middle. The germline V gene encodes CDR1 SGHTA and CDR2 FQGNSA.

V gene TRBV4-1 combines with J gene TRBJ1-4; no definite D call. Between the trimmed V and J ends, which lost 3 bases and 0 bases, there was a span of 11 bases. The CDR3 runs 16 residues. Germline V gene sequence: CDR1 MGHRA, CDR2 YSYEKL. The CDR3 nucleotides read TGCGCCAGCAGCCAGGGCCCCTTCGCAACTAATGAAAAACTGTTTTTT. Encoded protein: CASSQGPFATNEKLFF.